These T cell receptor beta chains were read from a single sample in a study of OX40 agonist ivuxolimab in advanced cancers. Only in-frame clones appear in the TCRdb table, and some are missing; sequencing was by immunoSEQ multiplex PCR. In the table there are about 50,000 clones, approximately 83% of which are singletons. Here the sequenced sample was CD4+ or CD8+ T cells sorted from blood, taken in a trial of the OX40 agonist ivuxolimab. The receptors stem from an adult with an advanced solid tumor such as melanoma, head and neck, liver or kidney cancer. CDR3s include the opening cysteine and the closing phenylalanine or tryptophan. The D gene is left open where the match is weak. Some rows mark clone size as missing; the rest say once, few, many or name a class of expanded clone.

CDR3aa,CDR3nt,j_gene,abundance,v_gene,d_gene,len
CASSPQGTTSGNTIYF,TGTGCCAGCAGCCCCCAGGGGACAACGTCTGGAAACACCATATATTTT,TRBJ1-3,-,TRBV7-9,-,16
CASSRTSGWETQYF,TGTGCCAGCAGCCGGACTAGTGGCTGGGAGACCCAGTACTTC,TRBJ2-5,-,TRBV2,TRBD2,14
CASSPRGYMNTEAFF,TGTGCCAGCAGCCCCCGCGGCTACATGAACACTGAAGCTTTCTTT,TRBJ1-1,-,TRBV7-9,-,15
CASSLGGDGYTF,TGTGCCAGCAGCTTAGGGGGCGATGGCTACACCTTC,TRBJ1-2,-,TRBV7-9,-,12
CASSLAGSREYTEAFF,TGTGCCAGCAGCTTGGCTGGGAGTCGGGAGTACACTGAAGCTTTCTTT,TRBJ1-1,few,TRBV5-6,-,16
CASSFVLGGGVGGATDTQYF,TGTGCCAGCAGTTTCGTTCTTGGCGGGGGGGTCGGCGGGGCTACAGATACGCAGTATTTT,TRBJ2-3,-,TRBV27,TRBD2,20
CASSLLAGGFGKETQYF,TGTGCCAGCAGCTTACTAGCGGGGGGATTCGGAAAAGAGACCCAGTACTTC,TRBJ2-5,once,TRBV5-6,TRBD2,17
CASSPGGQGAYEQYF,TGTGCCAGCAGCCCAGGGGGCCAGGGAGCCTACGAGCAGTACTTC,TRBJ2-7,-,TRBV5-4,TRBD1,15
CASSAAGQMNTEAFF,TGTGCCAGCAGTGCGGCGGGACAGATGAACACTGAAGCTTTCTTT,TRBJ1-1,few,TRBV2,TRBD1,15
CASSPAGQGAYEQYF,TGTGCCAGCTCACCCGCAGGGCAGGGGGCTTACGAGCAGTACTTC,TRBJ2-7,-,TRBV18,TRBD1,15
CASSLDGLGTEAFF,TGTGCCAGCAGCTTAGACGGGTTGGGGACTGAAGCTTTCTTT,TRBJ1-1,-,TRBV7-6,-,14
CASSVSRGFGNTIYF,TGTGCCAGCAGCGTATCCAGGGGGTTTGGAAACACCATATATTTT,TRBJ1-3,once,TRBV13,TRBD1,15
CASSLTQGTDTQYF,TGTGCCAGCAGCTTAACACAGGGAACAGATACGCAGTATTTT,TRBJ2-3,-,TRBV7-3,-,14
CASSGGLPADTQYF,TGCGCCAGCAGTGGGGGACTCCCAGCAGATACGCAGTATTTT,TRBJ2-3,-,TRBV5-1,-,14
CASSLVGGAGGAYEQYF,TGTGCCAGCAGCTTGGTGGGGGGGGCGGGGGGGGCCTACGAGCAGTACTTC,TRBJ2-7,once,TRBV5-4,TRBD2,17
CASSVGPGTPSTDTQYF,TGTGCCAGCAGTGTGGGCCCCGGGACCCCTAGCACAGATACGCAGTATTTT,TRBJ2-3,-,TRBV6-1,-,17
CASSLGQSSGNTIYF,TGTGCCAGCAGCTTAGGGCAGAGCTCTGGAAACACCATATATTTT,TRBJ1-3,-,TRBV7-8,-,15
CASSSLLAGHTDTQYF,TGTGCCAGCAGCTCCTTACTGGCGGGCCACACAGATACGCAGTATTTT,TRBJ2-3,-,TRBV7-9,-,16
CASSSALGGYTF,TGTGCCAGCAGCTCGGCCCTGGGAGGCTACACCTTC,TRBJ1-2,-,TRBV7-2,-,12
CASKDTVASPLHF,TGTGCCAGTAAGGACACAGTCGCTTCACCCCTCCACTTT,TRBJ1-6,once,TRBV19,-,13
CASSLRLAGGYNEQFF,TGTGCCAGCAGTCTACGTCTAGCGGGGGGCTACAATGAGCAGTTCTTC,TRBJ2-1,-,TRBV27,TRBD2,16
CASSHHGGYEQYF,TGCGCCAGCAGCCATCATGGGGGCTACGAGCAGTACTTC,TRBJ2-7,-,TRBV4-1,-,13
CASRQGAREQYF,TGTGCCAGCAGGCAGGGGGCAAGAGAGCAGTACTTC,TRBJ2-7,-,TRBV28,TRBD1,12
CAIRPTELSGNTIYF,TGTGCCATCAGACCGACGGAACTGTCTGGAAACACCATATATTTT,TRBJ1-3,-,TRBV10-3,-,15
CASSLKTGGQETQYF,TGTGCCAGCTCACTAAAGACAGGGGGCCAAGAGACCCAGTACTTC,TRBJ2-5,-,TRBV18,TRBD1,15
CASSLAAGTSTQYF,TGTGCCAGCAGCCTAGCGGCGGGCACTAGTACGCAGTATTTT,TRBJ2-3,-,TRBV2,TRBD2,14
CASSRQANTGELFF,TGTGCCAGCAGCCGACAGGCGAACACCGGGGAGCTGTTTTTT,TRBJ2-2,-,TRBV7-2,-,14
CASSLGGGAFDEQFF,TGTGCCAGCAGCTTAGGAGGGGGGGCCTTTGATGAGCAGTTCTTC,TRBJ2-1,-,TRBV7-7,-,15
CASRVGPRVRNTGNTIYF,TGTGCCAGCAGAGTTGGACCGAGGGTGAGAAATACTGGAAACACCATATATTTT,TRBJ1-3,-,TRBV16,-,18
CASNPVSSGANVLTF,TGTGCCAGTAACCCCGTGAGCTCTGGGGCCAACGTCCTGACTTTC,TRBJ2-6,-,TRBV19,-,15
CASSLSSPANYTF,TGTGCCAGCAGCTTAAGCTCCCCCGCCAACTACACCTTC,TRBJ1-2,few,TRBV7-5,-,13
CASREEGVNSPLHF,TGTGCCAGTAGGGAGGAGGGTGTAAATTCACCCCTCCACTTT,TRBJ1-6,once,TRBV19,-,14
CASTDGSSYEQYF,TGCGCCAGCACGGACGGAAGCTCCTACGAGCAGTACTTC,TRBJ2-7,-,TRBV5-1,-,13
CASYVRQETQYF,TGTGCCAGCTACGTGAGGCAAGAGACCCAGTACTTC,TRBJ2-5,-,TRBV5-5,-,12
CASSHQTVPTNEKLFF,TGTGCCAGCAGTCACCAGACAGTCCCAACTAATGAAAAACTGTTTTTT,TRBJ1-4,-,TRBV28,-,16
CASSQEGGQPQHF,TGCGCCAGCAGCCAAGAGGGTGGTCAGCCCCAGCATTTT,TRBJ1-5,-,TRBV4-3,-,13
CASRSPSSDTQYF,TGTGCCAGCAGGTCCCCTAGCTCAGATACGCAGTATTTT,TRBJ2-3,-,TRBV7-6,-,13
CASTPGYQETQYF,TGTGCCAGCACCCCGGGGTACCAAGAGACCCAGTACTTC,TRBJ2-5,-,TRBV5-6,-,13
CASSLAGQGAVYEQYF,TGTGCCAGCAGCTTGGCCGGCCAGGGGGCGGTCTACGAGCAGTACTTC,TRBJ2-7,-,TRBV5-5,TRBD1,16
CASSSRGRGKGYEQYF,TGTGCCAGCAGCTCCAGGGGTAGGGGAAAAGGGTACGAGCAGTACTTC,TRBJ2-7,-,TRBV7-2,-,16
CASSEAGGKANYGYTF,TGTGCCAGCAGTGAAGCCGGGGGAAAAGCTAACTATGGCTACACCTTC,TRBJ1-2,many,TRBV6-1,-,16
CASSPPAGMAKKLFF,TGTGCCAGCTCACCACCGGCAGGGATGGCCAAAAAACTGTTTTTT,TRBJ1-4,-,TRBV18,-,15
CASSLAGGGVEQFF,TGTGCCAGCAGCTTAGCTGGCGGGGGGGTGGAGCAGTTCTTC,TRBJ2-1,-,TRBV13,TRBD2,14
CASSLVTGGGYYGYTF,TGTGCCAGTAGTCTCGTCACAGGGGGCGGATACTATGGCTACACCTTC,TRBJ1-2,-,TRBV19,TRBD1,16
CASSLVGTGSETQYF,TGTGCCAGCAGCTTAGTGGGGACAGGGTCAGAGACCCAGTACTTC,TRBJ2-5,-,TRBV11-2,TRBD1,15
CASSTGQAGGYTF,TGTGCCAGCAGTACCGGACAGGCCGGAGGCTACACCTTC,TRBJ1-2,-,TRBV11-2,TRBD1,13
CASSSTGSNQPQHF,TGTGCCAGCAGTTCAACGGGAAGCAATCAGCCCCAGCATTTT,TRBJ1-5,-,TRBV2,-,14
CASSLGDHTDTQYF,TGTGCCAGCAGCTTAGGCGACCACACAGATACGCAGTATTTT,TRBJ2-3,-,TRBV7-8,-,14
CASSLAAALETQYF,TGCGCCAGCAGCTTGGCGGCCGCCCTGGAGACCCAGTACTTC,TRBJ2-5,-,TRBV5-1,-,14
CASGEQGRSREQYF,TGTGCCAGCGGCGAACAGGGAAGGTCGAGGGAGCAGTACTTC,TRBJ2-7,-,TRBV5-6,-,14
CASQTREPTGYGYTF,TGTGCCAGCCAAACCCGGGAACCGACGGGCTATGGCTACACCTTC,TRBJ1-2,-,TRBV19,-,15
CASSLGTDTEAFF,TGTGCCAGCAGCTTAGGCACGGACACTGAAGCTTTCTTT,TRBJ1-1,-,TRBV7-2,-,13
CASSQEAGRSYEQYF,TGTGCCAGCAGCCAAGAGGCAGGGAGGTCCTACGAGCAGTACTTC,TRBJ2-7,-,TRBV5-4,-,15
CASSLLGFADTQYF,TGCGCCAGCAGCTTGCTGGGTTTCGCAGATACGCAGTATTTT,TRBJ2-3,few,TRBV5-1,-,14
CASSARPSGGTEAFF,TGTGCCAGCAGCGCTCGCCCCTCTGGGGGTACTGAAGCTTTCTTT,TRBJ1-1,-,TRBV9,-,15
CASSAEAENQPQHF,TGTGCCAGCAGTGCGGAGGCAGAAAATCAGCCCCAGCATTTT,TRBJ1-5,-,TRBV6-5,-,14
CASTQGALGANVLTF,TGTGCCAGCACGCAGGGGGCGCTCGGGGCCAACGTCCTGACTTTC,TRBJ2-6,-,TRBV2,TRBD1,15